Sequencing of this T cell receptor (beta chain) was carried out in a study of monozygotic twins with inflammatory bowel disease. Study conclusions and caveats: A distinction between different T cell subtypes was not possible.

On this clonotype itself: Its antigen remains unknown.

This CDR3 comprises 14 residues. Germline V gene sequence: CDR1 DFQATT, CDR2 SNEGSKA (reference sequence). Two rounds of nested PCR, of approximately 16 and 10 cycles, were run on TCRalpha and TCRbeta cDNA. TCRdb reanalyzed the 5' RACE reads and collapses them to one entry per CDR3 protein, without DNA. Its clone listing holds a few hundred thousand distinct CDR3 sequences. This TCR was sampled from a human donor with ulcerative colitis or Crohn's disease, or a healthy co-twin of an affected twin (not recorded which). This sequence joins TRBV20-1 and TRBJ2-2; TCRdb designates TRBD1, a call that cannot be tested without DNA. Sequences were obtained from blood. Here the CDR3 reads CSAMEAGGIGELFF.